These 8 T cell receptor beta chains were all obtained from the same sample, sequenced in a study of regulatory T cells in long-lasting Graves disease. Sample time point: newly diagnosed GD, antithyroid drugs for less than 3 months. PBMC-derived RNA was used for the TCR library. TCR beta libraries were built with iRepertoire HTBI primers and Arm-PCR of CDR3 regions. In TCRdb, the multiplex PCR reads were re-called with MiXCR into one record per CDR3 protein. The table records about 460,000 distinct CDR3 sequences, around 13% of them present only once. A further study also used this sample, focusing on T cells in Graves' hyperthyroidism and ophthalmopathy.

The source material was peripheral blood mononuclear cells (PBMCs), sampled at new diagnosis, from a patient treated with antithyroid drugs. The receptors come from a woman aged 45-60 years with Graves disease.

Many counts were recorded for this clonotype. This chain joins TRBV6-2 or TRBV6-3 and TRBJ2-7; unclear D gene. From germline, CDR1 is MNHEY and CDR2 SVGEGT. The CDR3 loop spans 13 amino acids. V was cut by 5 bases and J by 0 bases, with 8 bases left in between. CDR3 in amino acids: CASSRVSSYEQYF. CDR3 in DNA: TGTGCCAGCAGTAGGGTAAGCTCCTACGAGCAGTACTTC.

This clonotype has more than one count but fewer than ten. This chain connects TRBV20-1 to TRBJ2-3; 7 nucleotides agree with TRBD1. Germline trimming cut 5 bases from V and 0 bases from J; bases unmatched to any gene: 5. From germline, CDR1 is DFQATT and CDR2 SNEGSKA (reference sequence). This CDR3 comprises 14 residues. The CDR3 spells CSAHRGPSTDTQYF. The CDR3 bases are TGCAGTGCTCACAGGGGCCCTAGCACAGATACGCAGTATTTT.

Only a few counts were recorded for this clonotype. This chain connects TRBV19 to TRBJ2-2, with 7 positions matching TRBD2. The CDR3 length is 16 residues. The germline CDR1 and CDR2 sequences are LNHDA and SQIVND (reference sequence). The ends lost 5 bases at V and 5 bases at J; junction bases unmatched: 11. Here the CDR3 DNA reads TGTGCCAGTAGTCCGAATATGGGAGGGCAGACCGGGGAGCTGTTTTTT. Its protein is CASSPNMGGQTGELFF.

This clonotype has only a few counts. The CDR3 spells CASSDGADSTDTQYF. CDR3 DNA: TGTGCCAGCAGTGACGGGGCAGATTCCACAGATACGCAGTATTTT. This rearrangement joins TRBV6-1 to TRBJ2-3; perhaps D is TRBD1 or TRBD2 (5 bases each). Trimming pared 3 bases from V and 2 bases from J, leaving 12 bases between. Germline V gene data show CDR1 as MNHNS and CDR2 as SASEGT. CDR3 length: 15 residues.

This clonotype was detected only a few times. The chain uses TRBV19 and TRBJ1-5, with 7 bases that match TRBD1. V shed 5 bases, J shed 3 bases, and the junction held 7 bases outside the gene matches. The CDR3 sequence is 15 residues long. The germline V gene encodes CDR1 LNHDA and CDR2 SQIVND (reference sequence). In nucleotides, the CDR3 is TGTGCCAGTAGTTGGGGGACAGACTACAATCAGCCCCAGCATTTT. Residues: CASSWGTDYNQPQHF.

CDR3 coding DNA: TGTGCCAGCAGTTTAGGACTAGCGGGAGAATACAATGAGCAGTTCTTC. Translating gives CASSLGLAGEYNEQFF. J is TRBJ2-1 and V is TRBV12-3 or TRBV12-4, with 12 bases that match TRBD2. The CDR3 consists of 16 residues. With V trimmed by 1 base and J by 4 bases, 2 bases remained unmatched.

This clonotype was seen many times. At one of its ends the junction is not consistent with the germline gene, which may arise from a read error. The chain uses TRBV7-9 and TRBJ2-7; D is undetermined. The CDR3 loop spans 13 amino acids. Germline V gene lookup returns CDR1 SEHNR and CDR2 FQNEAQ (reference sequence). This CDR3 reads CASSLGLSYEQYF. The CDR3 nucleotides are TGTGCCAGCAGTTTAGGTCTCTCCTACGAGCAGTACTTC.

The chain employs TRBV5-8 and TRBJ1-1; D is undetermined. The CDR3 runs to 13 residues. The ends were cut back, 5 bases at V and 1 base at J, with 9 bases in the middle. The germline CDR1 and CDR2 sequences are SGHTS and YDEGEE. The CDR3 region is CASRPAGNTEAFF. The CDR3, as DNA: TGTGCCAGCAGACCAGCGGGGAACACTGAAGCTTTCTTT.